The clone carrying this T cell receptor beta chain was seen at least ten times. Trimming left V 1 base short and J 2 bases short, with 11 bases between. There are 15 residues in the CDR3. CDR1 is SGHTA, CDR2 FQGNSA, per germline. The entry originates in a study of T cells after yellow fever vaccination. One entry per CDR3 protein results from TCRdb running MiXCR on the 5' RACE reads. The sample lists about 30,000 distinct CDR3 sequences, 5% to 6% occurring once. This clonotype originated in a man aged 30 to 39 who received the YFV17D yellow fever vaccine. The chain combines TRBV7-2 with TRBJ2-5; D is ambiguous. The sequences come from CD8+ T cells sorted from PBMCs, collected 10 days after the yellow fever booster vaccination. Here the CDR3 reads CASSLEGTDQETQYF. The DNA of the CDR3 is TGTGCCAGCAGCTTAGAAGGAACAGATCAAGAGACCCAGTACTTC.